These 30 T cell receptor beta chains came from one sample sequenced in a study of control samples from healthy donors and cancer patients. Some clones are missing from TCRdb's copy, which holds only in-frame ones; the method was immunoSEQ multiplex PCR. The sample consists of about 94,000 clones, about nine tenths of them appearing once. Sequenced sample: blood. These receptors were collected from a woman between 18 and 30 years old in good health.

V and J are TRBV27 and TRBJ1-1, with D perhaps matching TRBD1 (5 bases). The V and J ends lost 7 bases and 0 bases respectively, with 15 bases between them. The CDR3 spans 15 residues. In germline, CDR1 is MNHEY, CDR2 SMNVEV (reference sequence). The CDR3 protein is CASITGGNLNTEAFF. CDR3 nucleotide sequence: TGTGCCAGCATTACCGGGGGAAACCTGAACACTGAAGCTTTCTTT.

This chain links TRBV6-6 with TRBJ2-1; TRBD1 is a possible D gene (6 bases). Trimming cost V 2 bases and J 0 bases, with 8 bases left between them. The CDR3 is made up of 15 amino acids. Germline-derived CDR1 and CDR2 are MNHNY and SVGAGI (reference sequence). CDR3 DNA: TGTGCCAGCAGTTACGGGGGCAGCTCCTACAATGAGCAGTTCTTC. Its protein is CASSYGGSSYNEQFF.

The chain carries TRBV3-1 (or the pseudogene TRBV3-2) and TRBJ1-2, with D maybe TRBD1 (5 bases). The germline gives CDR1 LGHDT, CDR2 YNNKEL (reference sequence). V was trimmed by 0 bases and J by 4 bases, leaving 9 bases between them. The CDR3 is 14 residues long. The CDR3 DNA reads TGTGCCAGCAGCCAAGACCAGGGATTCTATGGCTACACCTTC. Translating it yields CASSQDQGFYGYTF.

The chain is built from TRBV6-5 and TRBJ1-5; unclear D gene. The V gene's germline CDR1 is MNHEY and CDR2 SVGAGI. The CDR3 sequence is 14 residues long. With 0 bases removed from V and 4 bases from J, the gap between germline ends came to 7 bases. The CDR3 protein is CASSYSAGNQPQHF. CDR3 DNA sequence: TGTGCCAGCAGTTACTCGGCAGGAAATCAGCCCCAGCATTTT.

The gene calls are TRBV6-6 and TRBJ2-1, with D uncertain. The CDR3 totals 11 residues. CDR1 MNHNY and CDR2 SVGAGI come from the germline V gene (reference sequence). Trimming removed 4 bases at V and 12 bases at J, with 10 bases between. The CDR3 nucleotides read TGTGCCAGCAGTTCTCTCGAGAGGCAGTTCTTC. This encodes CASSSLERQFF.

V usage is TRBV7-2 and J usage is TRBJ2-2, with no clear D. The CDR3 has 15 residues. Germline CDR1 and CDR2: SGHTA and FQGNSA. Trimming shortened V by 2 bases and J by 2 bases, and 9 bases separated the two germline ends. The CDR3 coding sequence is TGTGCCAGCAGCTTATACAAACTAAACACCGGGGAGCTGTTTTTT. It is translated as CASSLYKLNTGELFF.

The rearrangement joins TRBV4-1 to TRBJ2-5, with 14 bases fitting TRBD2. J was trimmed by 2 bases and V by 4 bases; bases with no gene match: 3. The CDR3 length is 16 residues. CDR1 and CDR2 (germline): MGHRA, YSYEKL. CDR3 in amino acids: CASSPTSGGAQETQYF. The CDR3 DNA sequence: TGCGCCAGCAGCCCGACTAGCGGGGGGGCTCAAGAGACCCAGTACTTC.

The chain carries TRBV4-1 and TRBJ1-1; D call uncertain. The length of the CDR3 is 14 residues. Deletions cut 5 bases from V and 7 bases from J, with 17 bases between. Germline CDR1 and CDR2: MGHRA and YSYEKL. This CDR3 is CASSKTADGVEAFF. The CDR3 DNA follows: TGCGCCAGCAGCAAGACGGCCGACGGGGTTGAAGCTTTCTTT.

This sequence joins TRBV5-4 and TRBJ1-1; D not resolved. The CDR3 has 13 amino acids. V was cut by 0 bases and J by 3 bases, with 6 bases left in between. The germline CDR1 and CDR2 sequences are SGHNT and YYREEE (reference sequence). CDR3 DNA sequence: TGTGCCAGCAGCTTGGCTACAGACACTGAAGCTTTCTTT. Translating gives CASSLATDTEAFF.

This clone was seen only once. CDR3 in amino acids: CASSIGGQVNTEAFF. For the CDR3, the DNA is TGTGCCAGTAGTATAGGAGGACAGGTAAACACTGAAGCTTTCTTT. The chain links TRBV19 to TRBJ1-1; 7 bases are a match to TRBD1. V trimming: 1 base; J trimming: 2 bases; junction bases outside the gene matches: 4. This CDR3 is built from 15 residues. Germline V CDR1 and CDR2: LNHDA, SQIVND (reference sequence). Combining the CDR3 with reference TRBV19 and TRBJ1-1 gives the whole variable domain DGGITQSPKYLFRKEGQNVTLSCEQNLNHDAMYWYRQDPGQGLRLIYYSQIVNDFQKGDIAEGYSVSREKKESFPLTVTSAQKNPTAFYLCASSIGGQVNTEAFFGQGTRLTVV.

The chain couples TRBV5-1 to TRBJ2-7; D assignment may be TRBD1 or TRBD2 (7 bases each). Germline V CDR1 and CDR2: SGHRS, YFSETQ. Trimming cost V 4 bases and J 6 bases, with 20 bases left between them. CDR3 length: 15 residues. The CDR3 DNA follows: TGCGCCAGCAGCCCGGCGGGGGACAGTGGCAGCGAGCAGTACTTC. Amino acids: CASSPAGDSGSEQYF.

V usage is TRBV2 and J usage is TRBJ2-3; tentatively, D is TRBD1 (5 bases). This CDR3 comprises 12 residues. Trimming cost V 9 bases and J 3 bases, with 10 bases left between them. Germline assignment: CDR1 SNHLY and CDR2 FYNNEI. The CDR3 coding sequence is TGTGCCAGTCCTAGGGGTACAGATACGCAGTATTTT. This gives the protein CASPRGTDTQYF.

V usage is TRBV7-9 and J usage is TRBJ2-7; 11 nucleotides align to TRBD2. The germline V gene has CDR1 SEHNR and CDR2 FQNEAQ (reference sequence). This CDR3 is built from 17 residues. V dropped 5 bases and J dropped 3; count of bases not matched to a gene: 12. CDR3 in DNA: TGTGCCAGCAGCCCCCTTCCCGGGCTAGCGGGGGGCTACGAGCAGTACTTC. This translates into CASSPLPGLAGGYEQYF.

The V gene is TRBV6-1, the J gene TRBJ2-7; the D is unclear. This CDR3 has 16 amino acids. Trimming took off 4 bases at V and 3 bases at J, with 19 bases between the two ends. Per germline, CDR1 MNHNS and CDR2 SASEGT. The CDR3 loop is CASSVLLGSVSYEQYF. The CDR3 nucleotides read TGTGCCAGCAGTGTACTGTTGGGATCTGTGAGCTACGAGCAGTACTTC.

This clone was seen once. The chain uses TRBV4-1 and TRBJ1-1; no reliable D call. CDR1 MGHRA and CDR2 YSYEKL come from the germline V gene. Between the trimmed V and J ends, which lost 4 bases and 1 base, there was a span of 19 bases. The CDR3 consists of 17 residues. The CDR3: CASSPLPNNVQNTEAFF. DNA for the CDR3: TGCGCCAGCAGCCCTTTGCCTAATAACGTCCAGAACACTGAAGCTTTCTTT.

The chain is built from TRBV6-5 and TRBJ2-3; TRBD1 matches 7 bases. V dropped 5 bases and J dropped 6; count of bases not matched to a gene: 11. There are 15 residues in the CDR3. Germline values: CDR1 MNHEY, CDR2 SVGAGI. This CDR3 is CASSRTIQGIDTQYF. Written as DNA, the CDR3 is TGTGCCAGCAGTCGGACCATACAGGGGATCGATACGCAGTATTTT.

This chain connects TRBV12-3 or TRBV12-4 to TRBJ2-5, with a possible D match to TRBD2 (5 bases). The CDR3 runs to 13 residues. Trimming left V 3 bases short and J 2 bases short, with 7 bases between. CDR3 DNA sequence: TGTGCCAGCAGTTTTGAGCGGCAAGAGACCCAGTACTTC. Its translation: CASSFERQETQYF.

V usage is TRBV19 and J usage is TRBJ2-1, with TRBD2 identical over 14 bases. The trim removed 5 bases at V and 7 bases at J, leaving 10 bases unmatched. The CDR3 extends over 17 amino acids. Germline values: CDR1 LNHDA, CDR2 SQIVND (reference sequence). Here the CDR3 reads CASSPKGTSGGGNEQFF. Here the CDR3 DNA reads TGTGCCAGTAGTCCTAAGGGGACTAGCGGGGGTGGTAATGAGCAGTTCTTC. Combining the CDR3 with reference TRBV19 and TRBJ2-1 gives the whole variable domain DGGITQSPKYLFRKEGQNVTLSCEQNLNHDAMYWYRQDPGQGLRLIYYSQIVNDFQKGDIAEGYSVSREKKESFPLTVTSAQKNPTAFYLCASSPKGTSGGGNEQFFGPGTRLTVL.

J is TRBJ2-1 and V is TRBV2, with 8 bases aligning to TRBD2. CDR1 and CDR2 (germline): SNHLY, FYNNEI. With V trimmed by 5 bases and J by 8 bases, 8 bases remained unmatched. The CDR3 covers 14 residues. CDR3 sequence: CASSRGLASDEQFF. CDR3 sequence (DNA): TGTGCCAGCAGTCGAGGACTAGCTAGCGATGAGCAGTTCTTC.

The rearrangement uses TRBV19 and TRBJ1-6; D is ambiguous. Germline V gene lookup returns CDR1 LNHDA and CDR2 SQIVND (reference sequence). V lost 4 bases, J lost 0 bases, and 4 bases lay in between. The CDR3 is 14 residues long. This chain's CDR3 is CASSTISYNSPLHF. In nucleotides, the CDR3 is TGTGCCAGTAGTACTATCTCCTATAATTCACCCCTCCACTTT.

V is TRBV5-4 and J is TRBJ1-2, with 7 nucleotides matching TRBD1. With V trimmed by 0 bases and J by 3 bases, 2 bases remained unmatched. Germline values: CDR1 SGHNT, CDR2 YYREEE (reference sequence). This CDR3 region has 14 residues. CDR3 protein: CASSLGRGYYGYTF. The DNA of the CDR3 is TGTGCCAGCAGCTTGGGCAGGGGGTACTATGGCTACACCTTC.

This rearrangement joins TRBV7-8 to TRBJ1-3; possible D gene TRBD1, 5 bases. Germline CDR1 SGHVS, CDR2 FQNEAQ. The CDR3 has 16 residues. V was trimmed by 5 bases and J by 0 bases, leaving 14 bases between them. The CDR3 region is CASSQREGTSGNTIYF. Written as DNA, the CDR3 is TGTGCCAGCAGCCAAAGGGAGGGGACCTCTGGAAACACCATATATTTT.

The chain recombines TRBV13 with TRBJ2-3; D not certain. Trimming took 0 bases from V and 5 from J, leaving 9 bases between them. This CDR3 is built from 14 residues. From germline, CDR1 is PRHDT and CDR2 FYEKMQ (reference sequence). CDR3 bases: TGTGCCAGCAGCTTAGGTGCTTTAGGAGATACGCAGTATTTT. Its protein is CASSLGALGDTQYF.

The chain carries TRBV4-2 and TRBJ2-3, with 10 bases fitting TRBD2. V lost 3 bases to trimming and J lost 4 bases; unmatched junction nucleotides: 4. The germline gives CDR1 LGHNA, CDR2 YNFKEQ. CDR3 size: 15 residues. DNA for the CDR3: TGTGCCAGCAGCCACCGAGCGGGGGGGCCAGATACGCAGTATTTT. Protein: CASSHRAGGPDTQYF.

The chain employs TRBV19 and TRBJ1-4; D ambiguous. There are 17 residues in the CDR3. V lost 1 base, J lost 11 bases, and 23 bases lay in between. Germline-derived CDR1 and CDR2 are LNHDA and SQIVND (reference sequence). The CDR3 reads CASSIGRESVAFEKLFF. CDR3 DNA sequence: TGTGCCAGTAGTATAGGTCGGGAGAGCGTTGCCTTCGAGAAACTGTTTTTT. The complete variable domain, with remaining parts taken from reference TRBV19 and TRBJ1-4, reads DGGITQSPKYLFRKEGQNVTLSCEQNLNHDAMYWYRQDPGQGLRLIYYSQIVNDFQKGDIAEGYSVSREKKESFPLTVTSAQKNPTAFYLCASSIGRESVAFEKLFFGSGTQLSVL.

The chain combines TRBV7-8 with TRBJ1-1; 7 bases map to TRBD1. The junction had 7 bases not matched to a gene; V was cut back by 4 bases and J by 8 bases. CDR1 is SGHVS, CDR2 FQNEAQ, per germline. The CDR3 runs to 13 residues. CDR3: CASSSKTGLEAFF. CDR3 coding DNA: TGTGCCAGCAGCTCAAAGACAGGGCTAGAAGCTTTCTTT.

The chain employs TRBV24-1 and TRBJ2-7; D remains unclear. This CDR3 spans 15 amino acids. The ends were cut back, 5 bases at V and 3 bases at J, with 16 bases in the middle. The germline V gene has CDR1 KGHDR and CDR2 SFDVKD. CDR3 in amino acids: CATSAIGLLSYEQYF. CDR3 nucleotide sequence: TGTGCCACCAGTGCCATTGGGCTGCTAAGCTACGAGCAGTACTTC.

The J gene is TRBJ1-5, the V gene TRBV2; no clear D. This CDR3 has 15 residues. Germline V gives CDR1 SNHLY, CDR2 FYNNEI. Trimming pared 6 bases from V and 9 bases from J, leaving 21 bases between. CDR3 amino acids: CASREVGQAFAPQHF. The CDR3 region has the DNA TGTGCCAGCAGGGAGGTAGGGCAGGCCTTCGCGCCCCAGCATTTT.

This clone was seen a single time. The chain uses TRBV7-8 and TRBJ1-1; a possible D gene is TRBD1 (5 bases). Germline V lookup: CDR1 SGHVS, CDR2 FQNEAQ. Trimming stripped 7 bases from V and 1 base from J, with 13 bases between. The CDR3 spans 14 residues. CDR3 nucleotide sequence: TGTGCCAGCACCCTAGGGACCGCGAACACTGAAGCTTTCTTT. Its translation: CASTLGTANTEAFF.

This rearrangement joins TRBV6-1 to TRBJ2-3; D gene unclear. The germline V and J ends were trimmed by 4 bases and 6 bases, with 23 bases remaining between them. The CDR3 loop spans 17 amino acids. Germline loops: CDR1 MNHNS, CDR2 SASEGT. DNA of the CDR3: TGTGCCAGCAGTGTGAGGCAGGAGACTCGATCCACGGATACGCAGTATTTT. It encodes CASSVRQETRSTDTQYF.